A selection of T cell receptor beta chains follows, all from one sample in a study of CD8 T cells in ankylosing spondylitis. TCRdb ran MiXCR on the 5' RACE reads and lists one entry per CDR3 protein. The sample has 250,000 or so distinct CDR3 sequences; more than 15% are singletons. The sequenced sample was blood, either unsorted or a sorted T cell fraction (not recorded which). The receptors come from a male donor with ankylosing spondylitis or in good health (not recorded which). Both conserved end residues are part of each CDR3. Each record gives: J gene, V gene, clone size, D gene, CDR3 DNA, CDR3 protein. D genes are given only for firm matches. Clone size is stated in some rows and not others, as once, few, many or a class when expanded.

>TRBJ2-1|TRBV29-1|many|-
TGCAGCGGAGGGGGATTGGGCAATGAGCAGTTCTTC
CSGGGLGNEQFF
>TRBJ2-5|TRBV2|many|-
TGTGCCAGCGGGGGGACCCAAGAGACCCAGTACTTC
CASGGTQETQYF
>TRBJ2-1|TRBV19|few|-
TGTGCCACTCATTTAGGGCAGAACCCCTACAATGAGCAGTTCTTC
CATHLGQNPYNEQFF
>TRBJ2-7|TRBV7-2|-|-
TGTGCCAGCAGGGGGGACTGGCGGATAGAGCAGTACTTC
CASRGDWRIEQYF
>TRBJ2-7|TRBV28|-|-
TGTGCCAGCAGACTGGACAGCCCCTACGAGCAGTACTTC
CASRLDSPYEQYF
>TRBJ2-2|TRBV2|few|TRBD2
TGTGCCAGCTTTGAGGGACTAGCGCATCGTTTGAACACCGGGGAGCTGTTTTTT
CASFEGLAHRLNTGELFF
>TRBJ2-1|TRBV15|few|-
TGTGCCACCAGCACCCACGGGGACTACAATGAGCAGTTCTTC
CATSTHGDYNEQFF
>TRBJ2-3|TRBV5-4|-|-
TGTGCCAGCAGCTCTTTTACCGGGACGGAAAATACGCAGTATTTT
CASSSFTGTENTQYF
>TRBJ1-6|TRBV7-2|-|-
TGTGCCAGCAGCTTAGGGGGAGCCCTTAGTACCTCACCCCTCCACTTT
CASSLGGALSTSPLHF
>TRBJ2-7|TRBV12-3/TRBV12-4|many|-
TGTGCCAGCAGTTTGATATACCGAAGCTCCTACGAGCAGTACTTC
CASSLIYRSSYEQYF
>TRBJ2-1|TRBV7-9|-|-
TGTGCCAGCACCATCGGGGGTCCTGAGCAGTTCTTC
CASTIGGPEQFF
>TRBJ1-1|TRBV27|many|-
TGTGCCAGCAGCCGGCCCGGGGGGAACACTGAAGCTTTCTTT
CASSRPGGNTEAFF
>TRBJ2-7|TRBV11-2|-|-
TGTGCCAGCAGCTTAGATCCCTCAAAACCGACCTCCTACGAGCAGTACTTC
CASSLDPSKPTSYEQYF
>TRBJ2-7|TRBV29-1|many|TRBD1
TGCAGCGTAACCGGGACAGGGAATGAGTACGAGCAGTACTTC
CSVTGTGNEYEQYF
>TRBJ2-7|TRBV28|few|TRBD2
TGTGCCAGCAGTTTCGCTAGCGGGAGCTCCCACGAGCAGTACTTC
CASSFASGSSHEQYF
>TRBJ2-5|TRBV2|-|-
TGTGCCAGCAGCCCCGCGACGGAAGAGACCCAGTACTTC
CASSPATEETQYF
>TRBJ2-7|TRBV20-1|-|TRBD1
TGCAGTGCTAGAGATCCAGGGGGTCTCTCCTACGAGCAGTACTTC
CSARDPGGLSYEQYF
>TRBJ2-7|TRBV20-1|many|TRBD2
TGCAGTGCTGCTTCTGAAAGTGCTAGCGGGAGCTACGAGCAGTACTTC
CSAASESASGSYEQYF
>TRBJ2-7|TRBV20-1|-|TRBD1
TGCAGTGCTCGGGACAGGGGGTCCTCCTACGAGCAGTACTTC
CSARDRGSSYEQYF
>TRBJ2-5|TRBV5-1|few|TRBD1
TGCGCCAGCAGCTCCTACGGTCCGGGACAGGGTGGCCAAGAGACCCAGTACTTC
CASSSYGPGQGGQETQYF
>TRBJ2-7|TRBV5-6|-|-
TGTGCCAGCAGCTTTGCAGGGGTCTACGAGCAGTACTTC
CASSFAGVYEQYF
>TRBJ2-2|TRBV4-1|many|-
TGCGCCAGCAGACAGGGTGCCGGGGAGCTGTTTTTT
CASRQGAGELFF
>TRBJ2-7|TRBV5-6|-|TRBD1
TGTGCCAGCAGATCCGGACAGGGGGGGCAGTACTTC
CASRSGQGGQYF
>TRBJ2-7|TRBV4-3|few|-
TGCGCCAGCAGCCAAGATCTTAGACAGGCCTACGAGCAGTACTTC
CASSQDLRQAYEQYF
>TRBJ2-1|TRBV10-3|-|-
TGTGCCATCAGTGAGGGGATCAATGAGCAGTTCTTC
CAISEGINEQFF
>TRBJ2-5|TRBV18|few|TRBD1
TGTGCCAGCTCACCACCGGACAGGGTAGGGGAGACCCAGTACTTC
CASSPPDRVGETQYF
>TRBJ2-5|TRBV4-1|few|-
TGCGCCAGCAGCCCAGGGGCCGTCCAAAAGTTGGAGACCCAGTACTTC
CASSPGAVQKLETQYF
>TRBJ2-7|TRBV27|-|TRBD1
TGTGCCAGCAGTGTTTCCAGGGGGATCTACGAGCAGTACTTC
CASSVSRGIYEQYF
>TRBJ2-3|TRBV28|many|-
TGTGCCAGCAGGCAGGGGGATACGCAGTATTTT
CASRQGDTQYF
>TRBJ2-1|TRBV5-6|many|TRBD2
TGTGCCAGCAGCTCGGGACTAGCGGGAGGGCGTTTAGATGAGCAGTTCTTC
CASSSGLAGGRLDEQFF
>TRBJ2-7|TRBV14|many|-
TGTGCCAGCAGTGGTACAGGATTCTCCTACGAGCAGTACTTC
CASSGTGFSYEQYF
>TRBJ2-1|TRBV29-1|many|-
TGCAGCGTTGAAGGGGCTTTTCGGGCCTCCCGACCCTACAATGAGCAGTTCTTC
CSVEGAFRASRPYNEQFF
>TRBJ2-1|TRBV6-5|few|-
TGTGCCAGCAGTCCCGGGCATGAGCAGTTCTTC
CASSPGHEQFF
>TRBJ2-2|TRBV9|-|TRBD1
TGTGCCAGCAGCCCCCGTGAACCGCTGGGACAGTTGAACACCGGGGAGCTGTTTTTT
CASSPREPLGQLNTGELFF
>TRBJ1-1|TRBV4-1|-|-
TGCGCCAGCAGCCAAACCCGGGCCTTGAACACTGAAGCTTTCTTT
CASSQTRALNTEAFF
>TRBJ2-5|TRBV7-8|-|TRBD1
TGTGCCAGCAGCTTAGCACAGGGGAGTATGGAGACCCAGTACTTC
CASSLAQGSMETQYF
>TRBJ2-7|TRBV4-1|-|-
TGCGCCAGCAGCACGGACAGTTACTACAAGCAGTACTTC
CASSTDSYYKQYF
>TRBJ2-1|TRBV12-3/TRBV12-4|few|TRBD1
TGTGCCAGCAGCCAATTGTCCGGACAGGGGAACAATGAGCAGTTCTTC
CASSQLSGQGNNEQFF
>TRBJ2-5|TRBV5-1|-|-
TGCGCCAGCAGCTCTGGACAGTTCATCTCCCAAGAGACCCAGTACTTC
CASSSGQFISQETQYF
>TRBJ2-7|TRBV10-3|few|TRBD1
TGTGCCATCAGTGGGGACAGGGCCACTAGGACTAGCGAGCAGTACTTC
CAISGDRATRTSEQYF
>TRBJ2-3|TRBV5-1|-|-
TGCGCCAGCAGCTTGTACTCAGATACGCAGTATTTT
CASSLYSDTQYF
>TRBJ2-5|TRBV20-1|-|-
TGCAGTGCTAGACTACCACGGGCTAGGGGGTTGGAGACCCAGTACTTC
CSARLPRARGLETQYF